The sequence of this T cell receptor beta chain was determined in a study of Ad26.COV2.S vaccination and SARS-CoV-2 variants. The overall study: Participants got Ad26.COV2.S intramuscularly, once or twice 56 days apart. Overall study results and limits: Relative to placebo recipients, vaccine recipients exhibited elevated spike-specific TCR breadth. The TCR breadth and depth analyses may have understated or missed part of the total T cell responses.

V gave up 1 base and J gave up 6 bases, with 9 bases separating them. This CDR3 has 13 residues. Per germline, CDR1 GTSNPN and CDR2 SVGIG (reference sequence). Produced via immunoSEQ multiplex PCR; TCRdb's table is partial and in-frame only. The sample consists of more than 300,000 clones, more than 70% of them appearing once. Noted treatment: around 19 received Ad26.COV2.S at low or high dose, single or two shots; roughly five received placebo; per-sample allocation not given. Samples were taken on day 63 after the first vaccine or placebo injection. A word on this clone: Its matching antigen is unknown.

The receptor comes from a person between 18 and 60 years old who received the Ad26.COV2.S COVID-19 vaccine or a placebo. Here the sequenced sample was peripheral blood, taken in a trial of Ad26.COV2.S vaccine versus placebo. The V call is TRBV30, the J call TRBJ1-4; the D gene is possibly TRBD1 (5 bases). CDR3 coding DNA: TGTGCCTGGAGTGAGGGGAGCGATGAAAAACTGTTTTTT. It is translated as CAWSEGSDEKLFF.